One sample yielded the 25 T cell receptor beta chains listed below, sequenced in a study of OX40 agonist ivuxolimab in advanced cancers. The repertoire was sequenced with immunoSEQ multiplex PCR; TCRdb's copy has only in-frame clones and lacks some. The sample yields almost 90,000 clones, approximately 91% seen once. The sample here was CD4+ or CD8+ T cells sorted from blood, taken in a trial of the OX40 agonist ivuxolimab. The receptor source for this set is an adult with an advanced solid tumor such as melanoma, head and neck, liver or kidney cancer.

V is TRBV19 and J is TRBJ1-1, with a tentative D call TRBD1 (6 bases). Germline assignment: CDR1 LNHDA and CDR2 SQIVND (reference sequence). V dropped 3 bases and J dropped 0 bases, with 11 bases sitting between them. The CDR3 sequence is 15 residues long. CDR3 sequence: CASSIGGTLNTEAFF. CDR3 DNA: TGTGCCAGTAGTATCGGCGGGACACTGAACACTGAAGCTTTCTTT.

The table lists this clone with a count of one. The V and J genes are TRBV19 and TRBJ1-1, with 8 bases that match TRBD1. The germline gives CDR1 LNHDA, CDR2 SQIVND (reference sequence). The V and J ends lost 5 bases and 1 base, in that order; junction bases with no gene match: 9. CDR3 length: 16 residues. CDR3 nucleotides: TGTGCCAGTAGTCCTCAGCCCGGGACAGGGAACACTGAAGCTTTCTTT. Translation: CASSPQPGTGNTEAFF.

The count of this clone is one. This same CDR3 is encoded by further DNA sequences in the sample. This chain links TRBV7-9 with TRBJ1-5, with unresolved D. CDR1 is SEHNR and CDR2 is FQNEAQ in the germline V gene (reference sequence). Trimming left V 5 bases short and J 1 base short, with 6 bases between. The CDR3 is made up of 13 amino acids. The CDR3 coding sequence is TGTGCCAGCAGCCGTGACAGCAATCAGCCCCAGCATTTT. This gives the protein CASSRDSNQPQHF.

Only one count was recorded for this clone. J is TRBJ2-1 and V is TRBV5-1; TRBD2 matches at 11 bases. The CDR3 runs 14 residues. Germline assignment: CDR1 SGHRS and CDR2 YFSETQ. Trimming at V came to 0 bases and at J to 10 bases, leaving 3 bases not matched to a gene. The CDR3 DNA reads TGCGCCAGCAGCTTGGTGCTAGCGGGAGGAGAGCAGTTCTTC. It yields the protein CASSLVLAGGEQFF. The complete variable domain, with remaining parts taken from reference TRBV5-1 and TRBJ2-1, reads KAGVTQTPRYLIKTRGQQVTLSCSPISGHRSVSWYQQTPGQGLQFLFEYFSETQRNKGNFPGRFSGRQFSNSRSEMNVSTLELGDSALYLCASSLVLAGGEQFFGPGTRLTVL.

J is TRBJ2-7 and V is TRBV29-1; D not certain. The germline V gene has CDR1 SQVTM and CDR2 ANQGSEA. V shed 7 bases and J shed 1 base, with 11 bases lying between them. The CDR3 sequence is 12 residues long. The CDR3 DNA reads TGCAGCGCCGAAGGGTTTTCCTACGAGCAGTACTTC. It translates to CSAEGFSYEQYF.

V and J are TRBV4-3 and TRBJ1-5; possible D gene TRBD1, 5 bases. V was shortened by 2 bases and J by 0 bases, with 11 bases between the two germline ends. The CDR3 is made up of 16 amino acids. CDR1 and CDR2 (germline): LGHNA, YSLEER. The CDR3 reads CASSQSTGGSNQPQHF. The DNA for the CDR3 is TGCGCCAGCAGCCAATCTACGGGGGGTAGCAATCAGCCCCAGCATTTT.

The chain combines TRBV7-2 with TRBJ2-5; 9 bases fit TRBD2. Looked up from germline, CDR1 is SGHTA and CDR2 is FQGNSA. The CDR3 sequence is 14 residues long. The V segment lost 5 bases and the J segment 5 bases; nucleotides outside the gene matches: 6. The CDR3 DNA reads TGTGCCAGCAGCCCGGGACTAGCTATGGAGACCCAGTACTTC. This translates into CASSPGLAMETQYF. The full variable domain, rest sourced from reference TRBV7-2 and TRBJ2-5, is GAGVSQSPSNKVTEKGKDVELRCDPISGHTALYWYRQSLGQGLEFLIYFQGNSAPDKSGLPSDRFSAERTGGSVSTLTIQRTQQEDSAVYLCASSPGLAMETQYFGPGTRLLVL.

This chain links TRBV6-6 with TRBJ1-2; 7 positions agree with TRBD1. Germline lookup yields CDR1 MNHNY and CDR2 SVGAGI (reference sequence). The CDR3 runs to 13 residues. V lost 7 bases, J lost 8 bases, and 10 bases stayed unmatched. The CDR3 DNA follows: TGTGCCAGCACCGCCGACAGGGCTAGCGGCTACACCTTC. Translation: CASTADRASGYTF.

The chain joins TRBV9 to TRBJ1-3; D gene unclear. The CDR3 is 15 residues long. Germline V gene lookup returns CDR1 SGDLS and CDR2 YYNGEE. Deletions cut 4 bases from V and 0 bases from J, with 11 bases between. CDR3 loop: CASSPREFSGNTIYF. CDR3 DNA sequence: TGTGCCAGCAGCCCCCGGGAGTTCTCTGGAAACACCATATATTTT. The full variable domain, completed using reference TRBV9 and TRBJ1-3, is DSGVTQTPKHLITATGQRVTLRCSPRSGDLSVYWYQQSLDQGLQFLIQYYNGEERAKGNILERFSAQQFPDLHSELNLSSLELGDSALYFCASSPREFSGNTIYFGEGSWLTVV.

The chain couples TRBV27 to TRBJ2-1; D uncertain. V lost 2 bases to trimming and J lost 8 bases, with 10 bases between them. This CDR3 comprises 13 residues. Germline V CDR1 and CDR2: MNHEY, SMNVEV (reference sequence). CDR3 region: CASSLRATHEQFF. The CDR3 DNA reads TGTGCCAGCAGTTTAAGGGCTACCCATGAGCAGTTCTTC.

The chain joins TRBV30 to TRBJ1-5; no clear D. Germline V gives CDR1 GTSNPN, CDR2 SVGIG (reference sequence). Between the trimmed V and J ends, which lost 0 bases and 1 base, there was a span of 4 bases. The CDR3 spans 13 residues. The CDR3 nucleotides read TGTGCCTGGAGTGTATCCAGCAATCAGCCCCAGCATTTT. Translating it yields CAWSVSSNQPQHF.

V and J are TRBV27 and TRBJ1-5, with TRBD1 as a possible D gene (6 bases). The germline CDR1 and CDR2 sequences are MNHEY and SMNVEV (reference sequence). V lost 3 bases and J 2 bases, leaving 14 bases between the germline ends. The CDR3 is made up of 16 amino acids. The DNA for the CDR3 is TGTGCCAGCAGTTTCTGGAGGGGGGCCGGCAATCAGCCCCAGCATTTT. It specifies CASSFWRGAGNQPQHF.

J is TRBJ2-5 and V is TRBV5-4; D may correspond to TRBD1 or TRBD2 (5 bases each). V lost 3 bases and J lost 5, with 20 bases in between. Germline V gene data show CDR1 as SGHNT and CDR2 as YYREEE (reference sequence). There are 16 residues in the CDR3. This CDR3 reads CASSYGGRGDGETQYF. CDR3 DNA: TGTGCCAGCAGCTATGGGGGTAGGGGCGATGGGGAGACCCAGTACTTC.

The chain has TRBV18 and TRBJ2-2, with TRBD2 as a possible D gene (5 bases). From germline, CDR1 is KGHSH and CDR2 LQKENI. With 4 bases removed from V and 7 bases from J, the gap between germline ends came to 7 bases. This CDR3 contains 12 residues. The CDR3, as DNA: TGTGCCAGCTCACGGGAGATCGGGGAGCTGTTTTTT. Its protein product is CASSREIGELFF.

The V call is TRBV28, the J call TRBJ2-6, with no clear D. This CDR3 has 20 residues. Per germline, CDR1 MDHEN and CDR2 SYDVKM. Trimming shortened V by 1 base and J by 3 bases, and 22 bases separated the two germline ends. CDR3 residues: CASSLSSGQRFPHGANVLTF. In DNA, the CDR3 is TGTGCCAGCAGTTTATCCAGTGGGCAGCGCTTTCCACATGGGGCCAACGTCCTGACTTTC.

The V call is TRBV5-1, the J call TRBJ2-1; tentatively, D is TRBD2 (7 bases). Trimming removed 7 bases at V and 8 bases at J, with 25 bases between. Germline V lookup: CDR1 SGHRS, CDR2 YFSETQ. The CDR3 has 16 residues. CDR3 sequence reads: CASSPRRGGAGDEQFF. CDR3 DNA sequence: TGCGCCAGCTCTCCACGGAGGGGGGGCGCCGGCGATGAGCAGTTCTTC.

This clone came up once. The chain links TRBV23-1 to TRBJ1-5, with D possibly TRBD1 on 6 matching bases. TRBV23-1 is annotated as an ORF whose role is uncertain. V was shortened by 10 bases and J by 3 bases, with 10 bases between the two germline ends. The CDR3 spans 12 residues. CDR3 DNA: TGCGCCAACCGGGGGCCCAATCAGCCCCAGCATTTT. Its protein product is CANRGPNQPQHF.

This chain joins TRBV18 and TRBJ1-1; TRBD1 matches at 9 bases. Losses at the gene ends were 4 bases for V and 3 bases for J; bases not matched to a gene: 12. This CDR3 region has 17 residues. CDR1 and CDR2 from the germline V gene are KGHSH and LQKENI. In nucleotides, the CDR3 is TGTGCCAGCTCACTCCTACGGACAGGGGTTGAGGACACTGAAGCTTTCTTT. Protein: CASSLLRTGVEDTEAFF.

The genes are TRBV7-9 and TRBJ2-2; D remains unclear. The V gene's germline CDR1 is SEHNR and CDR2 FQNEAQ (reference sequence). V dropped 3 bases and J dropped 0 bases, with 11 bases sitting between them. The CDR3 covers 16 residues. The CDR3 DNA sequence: TGTGCCAGCAGCTTTCGACCCGGAGCGAACACCGGGGAGCTGTTTTTT. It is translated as CASSFRPGANTGELFF.

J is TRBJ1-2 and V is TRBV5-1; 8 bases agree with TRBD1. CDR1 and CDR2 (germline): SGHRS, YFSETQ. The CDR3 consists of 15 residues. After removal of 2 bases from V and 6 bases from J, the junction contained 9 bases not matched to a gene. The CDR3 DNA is TGCGCCAGCAGCTTTACAGGGGGAAACAGTGATGGCTACACCTTC. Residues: CASSFTGGNSDGYTF.

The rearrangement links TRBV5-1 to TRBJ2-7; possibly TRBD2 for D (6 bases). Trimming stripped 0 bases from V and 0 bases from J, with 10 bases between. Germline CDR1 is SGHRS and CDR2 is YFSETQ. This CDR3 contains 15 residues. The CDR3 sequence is CASSLVLAGSYEQYF. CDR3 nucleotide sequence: TGCGCCAGCAGCTTGGTACTAGCCGGCTCCTACGAGCAGTACTTC.

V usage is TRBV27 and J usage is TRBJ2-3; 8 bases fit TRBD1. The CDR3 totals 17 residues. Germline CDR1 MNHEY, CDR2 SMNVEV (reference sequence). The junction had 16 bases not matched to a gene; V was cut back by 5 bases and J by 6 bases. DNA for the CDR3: TGTGCCAGCAGTCTAGGGTGGGCCAGGGGGCGTGCGGATACGCAGTATTTT. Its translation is CASSLGWARGRADTQYF.

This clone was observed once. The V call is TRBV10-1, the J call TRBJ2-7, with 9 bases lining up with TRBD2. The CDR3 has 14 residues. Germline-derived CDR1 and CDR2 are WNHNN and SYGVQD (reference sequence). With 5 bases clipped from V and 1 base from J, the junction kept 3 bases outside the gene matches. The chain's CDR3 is CASSQSGRSYEQYF. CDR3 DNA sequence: TGCGCCAGCAGTCAAAGCGGGAGGTCCTACGAGCAGTACTTC.

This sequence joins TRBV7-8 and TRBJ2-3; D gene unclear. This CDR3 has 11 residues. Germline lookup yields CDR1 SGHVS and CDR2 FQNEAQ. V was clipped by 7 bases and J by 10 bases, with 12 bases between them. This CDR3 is CASTPMGAQYF. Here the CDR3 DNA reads TGTGCCAGCACCCCCATGGGCGCGCAGTATTTT.

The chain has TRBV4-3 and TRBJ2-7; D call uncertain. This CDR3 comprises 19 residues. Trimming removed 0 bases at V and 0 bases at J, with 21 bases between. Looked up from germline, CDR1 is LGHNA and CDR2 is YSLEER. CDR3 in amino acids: CASSQDHGRLEVSSYEQYF. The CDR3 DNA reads TGCGCCAGCAGCCAAGATCACGGACGCCTAGAGGTTAGCTCCTACGAGCAGTACTTC.